The rows below give T cell receptor beta chains drawn from one sample of a study of blood T cell repertoires in COVID-19. Generated by immunoSEQ multiplex PCR, the TCRdb table keeps only in-frame clones and is missing some. Counted here are 85,000 to 110,000 clones, approximately 80% occurring once; the ten biggest clones make up about 12%. Sequenced sample: peripheral blood. The receptors here all came from a human donor in a cohort sampled during active COVID-19. The CDR3 runs from the conserved cysteine through the conserved F or W. The order of the fields is J gene, V gene, clone size, D gene, CDR3 DNA, CDR3 protein. D genes are given only for firm matches. Where a row states a size, it is once, few, many or the class of an expanded clone; other rows omit it.

j_gene: TRBJ2-2; v_gene: TRBV7-9; abundance: -; d_gene: -; CDR3nt: TGTGCCAGCAGCCATTGGACCGGGGGGCATTCCGGCGGGGAGCTGTTTTTT; CDR3aa: CASSHWTGGHSGGELFF
j_gene: TRBJ2-7; v_gene: TRBV3-1/TRBV3-2; abundance: -; d_gene: TRBD2; CDR3nt: TGTGCCAGCAGCCGGGCTAGCGGGGGGGCCTTCTACGAGCAGTACTTC; CDR3aa: CASSRASGGAFYEQYF
j_gene: TRBJ1-5; v_gene: TRBV12-5; abundance: -; d_gene: -; CDR3nt: TGTGCTAGTGGTTTGGCGCAGGGTCAGCCCCAGCATTTT; CDR3aa: CASGLAQGQPQHF
j_gene: TRBJ2-7; v_gene: TRBV5-1; abundance: -; d_gene: TRBD2; CDR3nt: TGCGCCAGCAGGCCTGGACTAGCGGGGGGGTACGAGCAGTACTTC; CDR3aa: CASRPGLAGGYEQYF
j_gene: TRBJ1-2; v_gene: TRBV10-3; abundance: -; d_gene: -; CDR3nt: TGTGCCATCAGTGAGTTGTCAGGCAGAGGGTATGGCTACACCTTC; CDR3aa: CAISELSGRGYGYTF
j_gene: TRBJ2-7; v_gene: TRBV25-1; abundance: once; d_gene: TRBD1; CDR3nt: TGTGCCAGCAGTGGCCTCAGGGGGCGAGAGCAGTACTTC; CDR3aa: CASSGLRGREQYF
j_gene: TRBJ1-1; v_gene: TRBV30; abundance: -; d_gene: -; CDR3nt: TGTGCCTGGAGCCCAGGGTTGGACACTGAAGCTTTCTTT; CDR3aa: CAWSPGLDTEAFF
j_gene: TRBJ2-5; v_gene: TRBV7-2; abundance: -; d_gene: TRBD2; CDR3nt: TGTGCCAGCAGCTTAGCGCAGCGGGGGGGGTTCCAAGAGACCCAGTACTTC; CDR3aa: CASSLAQRGGFQETQYF
j_gene: TRBJ2-3; v_gene: TRBV12-5; abundance: -; d_gene: -; CDR3nt: TGTGCTAGTGGTACGATCGTAACTAGCACAGATACGCAGTATTTT; CDR3aa: CASGTIVTSTDTQYF
j_gene: TRBJ2-3; v_gene: TRBV5-6; abundance: -; d_gene: TRBD2; CDR3nt: TGTGCCAGCAGCTTTAAAGCGGGGGGCACAGATACGCAGTATTTT; CDR3aa: CASSFKAGGTDTQYF
j_gene: TRBJ2-2; v_gene: TRBV6-5; abundance: -; d_gene: TRBD1; CDR3nt: TGTGCCAGCAGCCAAGAAGGGGGCTGGCCCGGGGAGCTGTTTTTT; CDR3aa: CASSQEGGWPGELFF
j_gene: TRBJ2-7; v_gene: TRBV18; abundance: -; d_gene: TRBD1; CDR3nt: TGTGCCAGCTCACAGAACCAGGGGGCCGCCTACGAGCAGTACTTC; CDR3aa: CASSQNQGAAYEQYF
j_gene: TRBJ1-2; v_gene: TRBV7-9; abundance: -; d_gene: -; CDR3nt: TGTGCCAGCAGCACCCAACAGGGTCCTTACGGCTACACCTTC; CDR3aa: CASSTQQGPYGYTF
j_gene: TRBJ1-2; v_gene: TRBV19; abundance: once; d_gene: -; CDR3nt: TGTGCCAGTTACTCCCCGCAGGGCGGAATTTACTATGGCTACACCTTC; CDR3aa: CASYSPQGGIYYGYTF
j_gene: TRBJ1-1; v_gene: TRBV30; abundance: once; d_gene: -; CDR3nt: TGTGCCTGGAGTTCGGGGTGGAACACTGAAGCTTTCTTT; CDR3aa: CAWSSGWNTEAFF
j_gene: TRBJ2-3; v_gene: TRBV9; abundance: -; d_gene: TRBD1; CDR3nt: TGTGCCAGCAGCCCCAGGGGGACAGACCTTCCAGGTACGCAGTATTTT; CDR3aa: CASSPRGTDLPGTQYF
j_gene: TRBJ1-5; v_gene: TRBV7-9; abundance: -; d_gene: -; CDR3nt: TGTGCCAGCAGCTTACAGGGGACGCCCCAGCATTTT; CDR3aa: CASSLQGTPQHF